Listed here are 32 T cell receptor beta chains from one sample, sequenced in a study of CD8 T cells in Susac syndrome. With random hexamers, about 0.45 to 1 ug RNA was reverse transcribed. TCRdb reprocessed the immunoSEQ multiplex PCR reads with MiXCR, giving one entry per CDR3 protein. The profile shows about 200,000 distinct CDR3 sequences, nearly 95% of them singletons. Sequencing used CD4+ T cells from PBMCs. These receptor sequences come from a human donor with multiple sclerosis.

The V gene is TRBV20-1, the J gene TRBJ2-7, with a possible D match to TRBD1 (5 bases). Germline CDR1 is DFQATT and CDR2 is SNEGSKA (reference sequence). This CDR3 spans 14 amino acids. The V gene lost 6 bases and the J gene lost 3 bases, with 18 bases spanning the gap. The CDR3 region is CSAVDSRKFYEQYF. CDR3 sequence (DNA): TGCAGTGCCGTAGACAGCCGGAAGTTCTACGAGCAGTACTTC.

The CDR3 region is CASSLGSQGSNQPQHF. The CDR3 DNA reads as TGTGCCAGCAGTTTAGGAAGTCAGGGTAGCAATCAGCCCCAGCATTTT. The gene calls are TRBV12-3 or TRBV12-4 and TRBJ1-5; D is perhaps TRBD1 (5 bases). This CDR3 spans 16 amino acids. V was pared by 1 base and J by 0 bases, with 10 bases between.

CDR3 nucleotides: TGTGCCAGCCGCGCGGGTACGTACGAGCAGTACTTC. Encoded protein: CASRAGTYEQYF. The V gene is TRBV7-2, the J gene TRBJ2-7, with D perhaps TRBD2 (5 bases). Per germline, CDR1 SGHTA and CDR2 FQGNSA. Trimming removed 8 bases at V and 4 bases at J, with 12 bases between. The CDR3 is 12 amino acids.

CDR3 sequence reads: CASSYLRPRLGTDEQFF. For the CDR3, the DNA is TGTGCCAGCAGTTACCTCCGTCCCCGACTAGGGACGGATGAGCAGTTCTTC. This chain uses TRBV6-2 or TRBV6-3 with TRBJ2-1; possible D gene TRBD2, 6 bases. The CDR3 length is 17 residues. Trimming stripped 2 bases from V and 8 bases from J, with 22 bases between. Germline lookup yields CDR1 MNHEY and CDR2 SVGEGT.

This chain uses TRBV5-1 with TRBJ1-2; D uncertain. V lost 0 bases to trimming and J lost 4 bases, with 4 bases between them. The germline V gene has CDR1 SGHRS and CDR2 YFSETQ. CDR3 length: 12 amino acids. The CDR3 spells CASSLDAYGYTF. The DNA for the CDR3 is TGCGCCAGCAGCTTGGACGCCTATGGCTACACCTTC.

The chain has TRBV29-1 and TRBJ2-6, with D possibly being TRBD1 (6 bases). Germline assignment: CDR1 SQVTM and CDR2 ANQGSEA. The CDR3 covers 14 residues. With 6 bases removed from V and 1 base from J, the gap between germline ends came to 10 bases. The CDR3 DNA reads TGCAGCGTGGGGGCCGGATCTGGGGCCAACGTCCTGACTTTC. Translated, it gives CSVGAGSGANVLTF.

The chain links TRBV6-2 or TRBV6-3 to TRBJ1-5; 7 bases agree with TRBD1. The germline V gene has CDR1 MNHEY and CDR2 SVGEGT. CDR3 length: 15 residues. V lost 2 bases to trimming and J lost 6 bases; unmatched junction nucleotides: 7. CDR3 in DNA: TGTGCCAGCAGTTACGTAACAGGGGACAGTCAGCCCCAGCATTTT. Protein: CASSYVTGDSQPQHF.

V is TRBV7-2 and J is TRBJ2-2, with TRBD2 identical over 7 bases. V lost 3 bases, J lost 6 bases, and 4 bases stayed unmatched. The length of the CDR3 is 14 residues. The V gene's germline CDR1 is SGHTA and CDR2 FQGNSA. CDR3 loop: CASSFSGRPGELFF. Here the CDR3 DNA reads TGTGCCAGCAGCTTTTCCGGGAGGCCCGGGGAGCTGTTTTTT.

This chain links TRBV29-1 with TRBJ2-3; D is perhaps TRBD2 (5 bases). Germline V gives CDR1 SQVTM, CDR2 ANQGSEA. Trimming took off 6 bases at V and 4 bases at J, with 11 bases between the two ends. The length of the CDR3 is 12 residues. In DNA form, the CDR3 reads TGCAGCGTCAGTCCGGGGTCAGATACGCAGTATTTT. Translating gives CSVSPGSDTQYF.

CDR3 coding DNA: TGTGCCAGCAGTGGACAACCCGGGGCCAACGTCCTGACTTTC. Its translation: CASSGQPGANVLTF. The chain links TRBV9 to TRBJ2-6, with D maybe TRBD1 (5 bases). From germline, CDR1 is SGDLS and CDR2 YYNGEE. The length of the CDR3 is 14 residues. Trimming removed 5 bases from V and 4 bases from J, with 10 bases in between.

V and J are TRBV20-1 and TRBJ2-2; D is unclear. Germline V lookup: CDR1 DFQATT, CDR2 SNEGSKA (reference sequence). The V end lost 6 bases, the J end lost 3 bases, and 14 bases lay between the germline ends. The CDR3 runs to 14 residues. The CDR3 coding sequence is TGCAGTGCCCATCCTCTGAGTTACACCGGGGAGCTGTTTTTT. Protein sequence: CSAHPLSYTGELFF.

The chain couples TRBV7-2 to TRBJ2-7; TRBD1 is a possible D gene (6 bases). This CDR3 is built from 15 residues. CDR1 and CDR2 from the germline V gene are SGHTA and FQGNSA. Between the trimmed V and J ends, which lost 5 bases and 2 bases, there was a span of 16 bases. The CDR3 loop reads CASSMVRDIPYEQYF. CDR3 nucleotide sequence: TGTGCCAGCAGCATGGTCCGGGACATTCCCTACGAGCAGTACTTC.

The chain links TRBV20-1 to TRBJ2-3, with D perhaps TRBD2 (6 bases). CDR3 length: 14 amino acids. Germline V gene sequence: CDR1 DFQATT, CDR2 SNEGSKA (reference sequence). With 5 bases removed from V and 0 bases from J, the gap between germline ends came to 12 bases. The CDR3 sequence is CSAPKSGSTDTQYF. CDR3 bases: TGCAGTGCTCCGAAAAGCGGGAGCACAGATACGCAGTATTTT.

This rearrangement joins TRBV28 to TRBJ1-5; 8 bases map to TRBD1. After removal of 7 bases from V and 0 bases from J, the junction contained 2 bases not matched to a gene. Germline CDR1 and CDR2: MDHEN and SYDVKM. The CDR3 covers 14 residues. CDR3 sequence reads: CASTRGLSNQPQHF. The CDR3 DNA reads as TGTGCCAGCACCAGGGGGCTTAGCAATCAGCCCCAGCATTTT.

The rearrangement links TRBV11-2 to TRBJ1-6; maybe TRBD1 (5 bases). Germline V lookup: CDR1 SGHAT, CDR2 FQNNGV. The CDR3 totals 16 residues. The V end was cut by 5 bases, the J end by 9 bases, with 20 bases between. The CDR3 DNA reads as TGTGCCAGCAGCCAGACCTACCGGGGGGTAGGTTCACCCCTCCACTTT. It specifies CASSQTYRGVGSPLHF.

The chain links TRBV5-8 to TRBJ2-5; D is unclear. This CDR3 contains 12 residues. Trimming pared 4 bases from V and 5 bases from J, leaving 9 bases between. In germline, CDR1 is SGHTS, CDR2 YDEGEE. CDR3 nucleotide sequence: TGTGCCAGCAGCCGGGTCGTTGAGACCCAGTACTTC. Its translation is CASSRVVETQYF.

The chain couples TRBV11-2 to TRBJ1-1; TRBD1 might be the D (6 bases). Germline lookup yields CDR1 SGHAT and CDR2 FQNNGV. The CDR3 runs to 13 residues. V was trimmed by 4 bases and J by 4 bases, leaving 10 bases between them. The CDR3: CASSWGGGTEAFF. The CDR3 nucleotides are TGTGCCAGCAGCTGGGGGGGCGGCACTGAAGCTTTCTTT.

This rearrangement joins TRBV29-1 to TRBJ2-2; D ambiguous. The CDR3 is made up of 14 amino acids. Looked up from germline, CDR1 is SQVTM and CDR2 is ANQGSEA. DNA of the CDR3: TGCAGTTTCCACGGCCAGGCGAACACCGGGGAGCTGTTTTTT. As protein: CSFHGQANTGELFF.

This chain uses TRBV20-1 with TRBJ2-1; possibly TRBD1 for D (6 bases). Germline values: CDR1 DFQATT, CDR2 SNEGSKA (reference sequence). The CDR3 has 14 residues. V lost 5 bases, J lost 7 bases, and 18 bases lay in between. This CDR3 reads CSAPMGHPGNEQFF. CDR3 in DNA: TGCAGTGCTCCTATGGGACACCCAGGGAATGAGCAGTTCTTC.

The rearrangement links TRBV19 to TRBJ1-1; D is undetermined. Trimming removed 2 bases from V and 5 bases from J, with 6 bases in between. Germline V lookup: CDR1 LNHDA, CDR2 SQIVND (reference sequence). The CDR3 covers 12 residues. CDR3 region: CASSITETEAFF. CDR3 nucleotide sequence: TGTGCCAGTAGTATAACTGAGACTGAAGCTTTCTTT.

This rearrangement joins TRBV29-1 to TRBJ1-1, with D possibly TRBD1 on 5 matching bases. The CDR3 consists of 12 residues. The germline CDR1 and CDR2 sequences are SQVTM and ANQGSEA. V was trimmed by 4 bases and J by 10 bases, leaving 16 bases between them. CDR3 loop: CSVAGGNGGAFF. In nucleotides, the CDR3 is TGCAGCGTTGCTGGGGGGAACGGAGGAGCTTTCTTT.

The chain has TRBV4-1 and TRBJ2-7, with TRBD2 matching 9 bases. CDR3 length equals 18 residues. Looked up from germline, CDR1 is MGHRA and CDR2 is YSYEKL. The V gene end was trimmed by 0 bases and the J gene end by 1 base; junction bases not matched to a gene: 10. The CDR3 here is CASSQELASGIISYEQYF. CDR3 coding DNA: TGCGCCAGCAGCCAAGAGTTGGCTAGCGGGATCATTTCCTACGAGCAGTACTTC.

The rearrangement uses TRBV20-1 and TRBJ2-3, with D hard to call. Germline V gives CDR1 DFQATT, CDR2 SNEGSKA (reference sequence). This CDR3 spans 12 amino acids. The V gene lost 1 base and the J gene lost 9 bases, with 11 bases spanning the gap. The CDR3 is CSARGVEVTQYF. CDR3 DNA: TGCAGTGCTAGAGGAGTTGAGGTGACGCAGTATTTT.

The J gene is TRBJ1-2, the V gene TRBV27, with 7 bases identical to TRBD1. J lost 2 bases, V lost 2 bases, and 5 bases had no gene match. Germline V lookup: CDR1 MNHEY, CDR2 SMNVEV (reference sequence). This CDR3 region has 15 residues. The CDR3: CASSLIAGGNYGYTF. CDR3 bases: TGTGCCAGCAGTTTAATTGCAGGGGGGAACTATGGCTACACCTTC.

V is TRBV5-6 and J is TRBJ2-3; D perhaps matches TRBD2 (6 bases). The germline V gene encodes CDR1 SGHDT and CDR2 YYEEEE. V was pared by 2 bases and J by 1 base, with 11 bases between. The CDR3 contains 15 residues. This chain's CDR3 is CASSFRPGGTDTQYF. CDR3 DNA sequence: TGTGCCAGCAGCTTCCGACCGGGAGGCACAGATACGCAGTATTTT.

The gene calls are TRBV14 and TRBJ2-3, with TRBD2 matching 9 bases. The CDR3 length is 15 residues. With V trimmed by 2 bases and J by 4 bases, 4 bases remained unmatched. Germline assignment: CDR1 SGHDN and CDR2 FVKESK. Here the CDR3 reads CASSQRLAGPDTQYF. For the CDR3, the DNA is TGTGCCAGCAGCCAAAGGCTAGCGGGACCAGATACGCAGTATTTT.

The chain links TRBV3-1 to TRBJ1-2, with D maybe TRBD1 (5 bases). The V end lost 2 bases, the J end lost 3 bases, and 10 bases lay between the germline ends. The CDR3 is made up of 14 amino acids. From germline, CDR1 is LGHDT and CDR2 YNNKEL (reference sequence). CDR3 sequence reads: CASSQSDSDYGYTF. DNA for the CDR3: TGTGCCAGCAGCCAATCAGACAGTGACTATGGCTACACCTTC.

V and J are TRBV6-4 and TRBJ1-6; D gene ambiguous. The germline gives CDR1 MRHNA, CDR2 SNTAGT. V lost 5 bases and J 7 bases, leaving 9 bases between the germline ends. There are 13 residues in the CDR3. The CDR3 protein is CASSPQNNSPLHF. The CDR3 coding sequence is TGTGCCAGCAGTCCACAGAACAATTCACCCCTCCACTTT.

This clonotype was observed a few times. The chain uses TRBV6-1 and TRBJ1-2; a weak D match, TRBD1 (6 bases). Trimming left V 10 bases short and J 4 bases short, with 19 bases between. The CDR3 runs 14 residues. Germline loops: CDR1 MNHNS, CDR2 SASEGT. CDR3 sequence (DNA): TGTGCCATCCCGGGGGGCTCCCTAACCTATGGCTACACCTTC. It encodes CAIPGGSLTYGYTF.

The CDR3 nucleotides are TGTGCCAGCAGTGAGTTCAGTGAAGCTTTCTTT. The encoded protein is CASSEFSEAFF. The V and J genes are TRBV6-1 and TRBJ1-1; D not resolved. This CDR3 is 11 amino acids long. V was cut by 3 bases and J by 7 bases, with 6 bases left in between. Germline V gene lookup returns CDR1 MNHNS and CDR2 SASEGT.

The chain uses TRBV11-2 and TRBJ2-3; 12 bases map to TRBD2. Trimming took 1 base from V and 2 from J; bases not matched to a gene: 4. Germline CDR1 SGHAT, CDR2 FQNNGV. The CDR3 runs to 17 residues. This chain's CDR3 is CASSLGLAGDYTDTQYF. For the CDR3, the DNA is TGTGCCAGCAGCTTAGGACTAGCGGGGGACTACACAGATACGCAGTATTTT.

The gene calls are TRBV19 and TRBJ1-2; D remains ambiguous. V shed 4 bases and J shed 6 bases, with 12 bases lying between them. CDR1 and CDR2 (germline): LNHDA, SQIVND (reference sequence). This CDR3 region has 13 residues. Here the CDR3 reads CASSRSTADGYTF. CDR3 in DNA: TGTGCCAGTAGTAGATCTACAGCGGATGGCTACACCTTC. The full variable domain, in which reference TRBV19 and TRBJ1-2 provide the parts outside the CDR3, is DGGITQSPKYLFRKEGQNVTLSCEQNLNHDAMYWYRQDPGQGLRLIYYSQIVNDFQKGDIAEGYSVSREKKESFPLTVTSAQKNPTAFYLCASSRSTADGYTFGSGTRLTVV.